The clone carrying this T cell receptor (beta chain) was counted a few times. The antigen is not known. The V end lost 6 bases, the J end lost 8 bases, and 17 bases lay between the germline ends. Looked up from germline, CDR1 is SNHLY and CDR2 is FYNNEI. This CDR3 comprises 14 residues. Ophthalmopathy-affected donors exhibited moderate-to-severe activity, CAS ≥3, NOSPECS ≥4, and duration under 3 months. PBMCs came from 10 ml of fresh peripheral blood. The record originates from a study of Graves' ophthalmopathy and Graves' hyperthyroidism. CDR3 regions of TCR beta were amplified from RNA transcripts. The authors performed first-round RT-PCR with HTBI primers and then a second-round multiplex PCR. TCRdb reprocessed the multiplex PCR reads with MiXCR, giving one entry per CDR3 protein. The sample shows 200,000 to 300,000 distinct CDR3 sequences, 40% to 50% of them seen only once. Findings and caveats of the study: The 13-signature model separated ophthalmopathy from stable hyperthyroidism at 85% to 90% sensitivity and around 81% specificity.

The TCR sequence derives from an adult man with Graves' ophthalmopathy. Material for sequencing was peripheral blood. The V and J genes are TRBV2 and TRBJ1-5; weak D call: TRBD1 (5 bases). The CDR3 sequence: CASSRAGLSEPQHF. CDR3 nucleotide sequence: TGTGCCAGCAGCCGGGCAGGGCTGTCGGAGCCCCAGCATTTT. The variable domain in full, completed from reference TRBV2 and TRBJ1-5, reads EPEVTQTPSHQVTQMGQEVILRCVPISNHLYFYWYRQILGQKVEFLVSFYNNEISEKSEIFDDQFSVERPDGSNFTLKIRSTKLEDSAMYFCASSRAGLSEPQHFGDGTRLSIL.